This T cell receptor (beta chain) came from a study of shared clonotypes between healthy human individuals. As for the study in general: The donors, a couple of women and three men, were aged 18 to 49. Each donor contributed plates that comprised three CD4 naive, three CD4 memory, two CD8 naive and one CD8 memory.

The donors, all of them Caucasian adults, lived in Nashville, Tennessee. Method: immunoSEQ multiplex PCR; TCRdb's copy keeps in-frame clones and lacks some. The data show 170,000 or so clones, roughly 70% seen once. Study-wide findings and caveats: Generally, naive subsets came out with larger estimated richness than memory subsets.

This CDR3 is built from 16 residues. The germline V and J ends were trimmed by 3 bases and 0 bases, with 15 bases remaining between them. Germline CDR1 SGHRS, CDR2 YFSETQ. A note on this clone: Its antigen remains unknown.

The receptor's source is a man aged 25-40 years in good health. This sequence joins TRBV5-1 and TRBJ2-5; the D call may be TRBD1 or TRBD2 (6 bases each). The sequenced sample was memory CD4+ T cells sorted from blood. Described subset: CD45RA-negative fraction. Written as DNA, the CDR3 is TGCGCCAGCAGCTCGGACAGAGCGGGTAACCAAGAGACCCAGTACTTC. It specifies CASSSDRAGNQETQYF. Full variable domain (missing parts from reference TRBV5-1 and TRBJ2-5): KAGVTQTPRYLIKTRGQQVTLSCSPISGHRSVSWYQQTPGQGLQFLFEYFSETQRNKGNFPGRFSGRQFSNSRSEMNVSTLELGDSALYLCASSSDRAGNQETQYFGPGTRLLVL.